These 24 T cell receptor beta chains originate from one sample sequenced in a study of regulatory T cells in long-lasting Graves disease. Time point reported: persistent/refractory GD, antithyroid drugs over 5 years with positive TRAb. RNA from PBMCs was the source of the TCR library. Construction of TCR beta libraries relied on iRepertoire HTBI primers and on Arm-PCR targeting CDR3 regions. TCRdb itself ran the multiplex PCR reads through MiXCR, one entry per CDR3 protein. The data hold 500,000 to 700,000 distinct CDR3 sequences, with approximately 29% observed a single time. The starting material was peripheral blood mononuclear cells (PBMCs), obtained when the disease was refractory, from a patient treated with antithyroid drugs. These receptors originate from a female donor with Graves disease.

At least ten counts were recorded for this clonotype. The chain carries TRBV12-3 or TRBV12-4 and TRBJ1-2; D ambiguous. There are 12 residues in the CDR3. V lost 5 bases and J 2 bases, leaving 6 bases between the germline ends. CDR3 in amino acids: CASSQENYGYTF. The DNA for the CDR3 is TGTGCCAGCAGTCAGGAGAACTATGGCTACACCTTC.

This clonotype was counted a few times. CDR3 region: CASSLPRHRQGGYTF. For the CDR3, the DNA is TGTGCCAGCAGTTTACCTCGACATAGACAGGGTGGCTACACCTTC. The rearrangement links TRBV28 to TRBJ1-2, with 7 positions matching TRBD1. J gave up 7 bases and V 2 bases, and 10 bases lay outside the gene matches. The CDR3 has 15 amino acids. Germline lookup yields CDR1 MDHEN and CDR2 SYDVKM.

This clonotype was observed at least ten times. The V gene is TRBV2, the J gene TRBJ1-6; tentative D call: TRBD1 (6 bases). Germline V gives CDR1 SNHLY, CDR2 FYNNEI. With 1 base removed from V and 14 bases from J, the gap between germline ends came to 9 bases. The CDR3 is made up of 12 amino acids. CDR3 sequence: CASSEEGVSLHF. As DNA, the CDR3 is TGTGCCAGCAGTGAAGAGGGGGTGTCCCTCCACTTT.

The chain joins TRBV29-1 to TRBJ2-7, with 7 positions matching TRBD1. CDR3 size: 12 residues. Germline values: CDR1 SQVTM, CDR2 ANQGSEA. The V gene end was trimmed by 7 bases and the J gene end by 2 bases; junction bases not matched to a gene: 5. CDR3: CSARTGTYEQYF. DNA of the CDR3: TGCAGCGCACGGACAGGTACCTACGAGCAGTACTTC.

J is TRBJ1-2 and V is TRBV30, with no clear D. The length of the CDR3 is 12 residues. The germline V gene has CDR1 GTSNPN and CDR2 SVGIG (reference sequence). The V and J ends lost 6 bases and 4 bases respectively, with 12 bases between them. Here the CDR3 reads CACNPISYGYTF. As DNA, the CDR3 is TGTGCCTGCAACCCCATTTCCTATGGCTACACCTTC.

The rearrangement uses TRBV19 and TRBJ2-5; D assignment may be TRBD1 or TRBD2 (5 bases each). V gave up 5 bases and J gave up 2 bases, with 12 bases separating them. The CDR3 is 14 amino acids. Germline CDR1 LNHDA, CDR2 SQIVND (reference sequence). CDR3 in amino acids: CASSAPGPQETQYF. As DNA, the CDR3 is TGTGCCAGTAGTGCCCCGGGACCACAAGAGACCCAGTACTTC.

This clonotype was found a few times. The chain has TRBV2 and TRBJ2-7, with 8 bases that match TRBD1. The V gene's germline CDR1 is SNHLY and CDR2 FYNNEI. With 6 bases clipped from V and 3 bases from J, the junction kept 7 bases outside the gene matches. This CDR3 is 14 amino acids long. The CDR3 DNA reads as TGTGCCAGCAGACGGACAGGGACTGACTACGAGCAGTACTTC. It is translated as CASRRTGTDYEQYF.

This clonotype was seen many times. The CDR3 coding sequence is TGTGCCAGCACGTTACTAAGGTACACTGAAGCTTTCTTT. It specifies CASTLLRYTEAFF. This chain connects TRBV2 to TRBJ1-1, with D unresolved. The V end lost 7 bases, the J end lost 3 bases, and 12 bases lay between the germline ends. The CDR3 runs 13 residues. The V gene's germline CDR1 is SNHLY and CDR2 FYNNEI.

The chain is built from TRBV5-1 and TRBJ1-1; D not certain. The CDR3 has 14 residues. V was cut by 2 bases and J by 6 bases, with 14 bases left in between. The germline gives CDR1 SGHRS, CDR2 YFSETQ. The CDR3 bases are TGCGCCAGCAGCTTAACGCCCGGGTTCGCTGAAGCTTTCTTT. Encoded protein: CASSLTPGFAEAFF. The full variable domain, in which reference TRBV5-1 and TRBJ1-1 provide the parts outside the CDR3, is KAGVTQTPRYLIKTRGQQVTLSCSPISGHRSVSWYQQTPGQGLQFLFEYFSETQRNKGNFPGRFSGRQFSNSRSEMNVSTLELGDSALYLCASSLTPGFAEAFFGQGTRLTVV.

The chain is built from TRBV20-1 and TRBJ1-1, with D possibly being TRBD1 (6 bases). V was shortened by 4 bases and J by 6 bases, with 15 bases between the two germline ends. This CDR3 spans 13 amino acids. Germline V gives CDR1 DFQATT, CDR2 SNEGSKA (reference sequence). The CDR3 sequence is CSATPQGPAEAFF. CDR3 DNA sequence: TGCAGTGCTACCCCACAGGGTCCCGCTGAAGCTTTCTTT.

The rearrangement uses TRBV12-5 and TRBJ1-2; 7 nucleotides align to TRBD1. The length of the CDR3 is 13 residues. The ends lost 3 bases at V and 3 bases at J; junction bases unmatched: 1. In germline, CDR1 is LGHNT, CDR2 FRNRAP. CDR3 protein: CASGFTGDYGYTF. DNA for the CDR3: TGTGCTAGTGGTTTTACAGGGGACTATGGCTACACCTTC.

This clonotype came up a few times. The chain has TRBV5-4 and TRBJ1-1; 8 positions match TRBD1. J gave up 2 bases and V 6 bases, and 6 bases lay outside the gene matches. The CDR3 is 14 residues long. Looked up from germline, CDR1 is SGHNT and CDR2 is YYREEE (reference sequence). The CDR3 is CASNTGQVNTEAFF. CDR3 sequence (DNA): TGTGCCAGCAACACGGGACAGGTTAACACTGAAGCTTTCTTT.

The rearrangement joins TRBV14 to TRBJ2-2; tentatively, D is TRBD1 (5 bases). This CDR3 contains 13 residues. CDR1 is SGHDN and CDR2 is FVKESK in the germline V gene. Trimming took 5 bases from V and 9 from J, leaving 13 bases between them. The DNA for the CDR3 is TGTGCCAGCAGCTATCTTAGGGGCCGGGAGCTGTTTTTT. The encoded protein is CASSYLRGRELFF.

The CDR3 bases are TGTGCCAGCAGCCAAGATCAAGCTAGCGGGAGTAGGGACGAGCAGTACTTC. Residues: CASSQDQASGSRDEQYF. The chain employs TRBV4-2 and TRBJ2-7, with TRBD2 matching over 10 bases. The germline V gene encodes CDR1 LGHNA and CDR2 YNFKEQ. V shed 0 bases and J 5 bases; nucleotides not matched to a gene: 10. This CDR3 region has 17 residues.

CDR3 coding DNA: TGCGCCAGCACTCCAGGGGTGATAAGCTATAATTCACCCCTCCACTTT. Translating it yields CASTPGVISYNSPLHF. V usage is TRBV5-1 and J usage is TRBJ1-6, with a possible D match to TRBD1 (6 bases). This CDR3 comprises 16 residues. The germline CDR1 and CDR2 sequences are SGHRS and YFSETQ. Deletions cut 6 bases from V and 3 bases from J, with 16 bases between.

This clonotype was observed a handful of times. CDR3 region: CSVAHNTEAFF. CDR3 nucleotides: TGCAGCGTTGCCCATAACACTGAAGCTTTCTTT. The chain couples TRBV29-1 to TRBJ1-1; D remains ambiguous. Germline CDR1 and CDR2: SQVTM and ANQGSEA. Trimming pared 4 bases from V and 2 bases from J, leaving 5 bases between. This CDR3 is built from 11 residues.

This clonotype was detected many times. CDR3 amino acids: CASRGDTRAYEQYF. CDR3 in DNA: TGTGCCAGCAGGGGGGACACGCGGGCCTACGAGCAGTACTTC. The V gene is TRBV12-3 or TRBV12-4, the J gene TRBJ2-7; D is possibly TRBD1 (6 bases). The CDR3 is 14 amino acids. The germline V and J ends were trimmed by 6 bases and 2 bases, with 14 bases remaining between them.

The CDR3 here is CASSLGGSRQFF. Written as DNA, the CDR3 is TGTGCCAGCAGCTTAGGAGGGAGCCGTCAGTTCTTC. The rearrangement uses TRBV11-2 and TRBJ2-1, with a weak D call TRBD2 (5 bases). CDR1 and CDR2 from the germline V gene are SGHAT and FQNNGV. V shed 1 base and J shed 13 bases, with 11 bases lying between them. CDR3 length: 12 residues.

This clonotype was counted many times. The chain recombines TRBV2 with TRBJ2-2; weak D call: TRBD1 (6 bases). CDR3 length: 15 residues. CDR1 SNHLY and CDR2 FYNNEI come from the germline V gene. V was cut by 6 bases and J by 3 bases, with 14 bases left in between. The CDR3 region has the DNA TGTGCCAGCAGGGAGATGGACAGATACACCGGGGAGCTGTTTTTT. Protein product: CASREMDRYTGELFF.

This clonotype was counted at least ten times. The V call is TRBV12-3 or TRBV12-4, the J call TRBJ2-7; D remains unclear. This CDR3 spans 13 amino acids. The V and J ends lost 2 bases and 6 bases respectively, with 11 bases between them. The CDR3 nucleotides are TGTGCCAGCAGTTTAACGGGCTCCGCCGAGCAGTACTTC. Amino acids: CASSLTGSAEQYF.

This clonotype was picked up many times. The rearrangement joins TRBV28 to TRBJ2-7; 7 nucleotides align to TRBD1. J was trimmed by 2 bases and V by 6 bases; bases with no gene match: 4. Germline CDR1 reads MDHEN; CDR2 reads SYDVKM. The CDR3 has 13 residues. The CDR3 protein is CASRTGQPYEQYF. The DNA for the CDR3 is TGTGCCAGCAGAACGGGACAGCCCTACGAGCAGTACTTC.

This clonotype has a handful of counts. The chain is built from TRBV10-3 and TRBJ1-6; 11 bases fit TRBD1. The CDR3 is 16 amino acids. Germline loops: CDR1 ENHRY, CDR2 SYGVKD. V shed 1 base and J 7 bases; nucleotides not matched to a gene: 3. CDR3 DNA sequence: TGTGCCATCAGTGAGTTGGACAGGGGGCTGAATTCACCCCTCCACTTT. It yields the protein CAISELDRGLNSPLHF.

Only a few counts were recorded for this clonotype. The chain joins TRBV27 to TRBJ1-2; unclear D gene. This CDR3 contains 14 residues. The germline V gene has CDR1 MNHEY and CDR2 SMNVEV (reference sequence). V lost 3 bases to trimming and J lost 2 bases, with 10 bases between them. CDR3 nucleotide sequence: TGTGCCAGCAGTTTCAGCATATTAAACTATGGCTACACCTTC. Translating it yields CASSFSILNYGYTF.

This clonotype was counted only a few times. This chain connects TRBV12-3 or TRBV12-4 to TRBJ1-2; D remains unclear. V was shortened by 5 bases and J by 5 bases, with 18 bases between the two germline ends. There are 15 residues in the CDR3. DNA for the CDR3: TGTGCCAGCAGTGCGGACGCCGCGGGGTGGTATGGCTACACCTTC. Residues: CASSADAAGWYGYTF.